Presented here are 13 T cell receptor beta chains from one specimen sequenced in a study of T cell responses to AZD1222 COVID-19 vaccine. The data were produced by immunoSEQ multiplex PCR, yet TCRdb's version contains in-frame clones alone and is incomplete. Seen here are more than 80,000 clones, 90% observed once, and the top ten hold 8%. Sample: peripheral blood, taken 28 days after the second AZD1222 dose. The receptor source for this set is an adult who received the AZD1222 COVID-19 vaccine.

The chain combines TRBV9 with TRBJ1-2; 9 bases map to TRBD1. Germline CDR1 is SGDLS and CDR2 is YYNGEE. This CDR3 comprises 15 residues. V was pared by 3 bases and J by 3 bases, with 6 bases of the junction left unmatched. The CDR3: CASSARDRVDYGYTF. The CDR3, as DNA: TGTGCCAGCAGCGCCCGGGACAGGGTTGACTATGGCTACACCTTC.

This chain joins TRBV7-6 and TRBJ1-6; 8 bases line up with TRBD1. The CDR3 has 14 residues. Per germline, CDR1 SGHVS and CDR2 FNYEAQ. V trimming: 5 bases; J trimming: 10 bases; junction bases outside the gene matches: 7. CDR3 loop: CASSPDRGRSPLHF. The CDR3 nucleotides read TGTGCCAGCAGCCCAGACAGGGGACGGTCACCCCTCCACTTT.

The V gene is TRBV6-5, the J gene TRBJ1-1, with no clear D. V lost 1 base to trimming and J lost 7 bases, with 16 bases between them. Per germline, CDR1 MNHEY and CDR2 SVGAGI. This CDR3 is built from 15 residues. The CDR3, as DNA: TGTGCCAGCAGTTACTTCGCGGCAGCCGGAGGTGAAGCTTTCTTT. Encoded protein: CASSYFAAAGGEAFF.

The J gene is TRBJ2-1, the V gene TRBV5-1; 9 bases are a match to TRBD1. With 7 bases clipped from V and 10 bases from J, the junction kept 15 bases outside the gene matches. This CDR3 contains 15 residues. Germline CDR1 and CDR2: SGHRS and YFSETQ. CDR3 DNA sequence: TGCGCCAGCTCACGTCCGGGACAGGGTATGGAGGAGCAGTTCTTC. Amino acids: CASSRPGQGMEEQFF.

The chain joins TRBV6-2 or TRBV6-3 to TRBJ2-3; 7 nucleotides align to TRBD1. In germline, CDR1 is MNHEY, CDR2 SVGEGT. J was trimmed by 2 bases and V by 4 bases; bases with no gene match: 3. The CDR3 totals 14 residues. In DNA form, the CDR3 reads TGTGCCAGCAGTTTGACAGGGAACACAGATACGCAGTATTTT. Residues: CASSLTGNTDTQYF.

This sequence joins TRBV5-5 and TRBJ2-7; D perhaps matches TRBD1 (6 bases). Between the trimmed V and J ends, which lost 4 bases and 0 bases, there was a span of 14 bases. The CDR3 spans 15 residues. The V gene's germline CDR1 is SGHKS and CDR2 YYEKEE (reference sequence). CDR3 DNA sequence: TGTGCCAGCAGCCCACGGACAGTGAGCTCCTACGAGCAGTACTTC. Protein product: CASSPRTVSSYEQYF.

The chain combines TRBV7-9 with TRBJ1-3, with TRBD1 as a possible D gene (5 bases). The V end lost 1 base, the J end lost 3 bases, and 13 bases lay between the germline ends. The length of the CDR3 is 16 residues. Looked up from germline, CDR1 is SEHNR and CDR2 is FQNEAQ (reference sequence). CDR3 coding DNA: TGTGCCAGCAGCTTAGGGGGGACCTCACTTGGAAACACCATATATTTT. The encoded protein is CASSLGGTSLGNTIYF.

The CDR3 sequence is CASSQAQGSNTGELFF. As DNA, the CDR3 is TGTGCCAGCAGCCAAGCACAGGGGTCGAACACCGGGGAGCTGTTTTTT. The rearrangement uses TRBV16 and TRBJ2-2; 7 bases align to TRBD1. J was trimmed by 0 bases and V by 2 bases; bases with no gene match: 3. The CDR3 runs to 16 residues. Germline V CDR1 and CDR2: KGHSY, FQNENV.

V gene TRBV4-1 combines with J gene TRBJ1-2; D uncertain. CDR3 length: 15 residues. V lost 4 bases and J 2 bases, leaving 14 bases between the germline ends. The germline CDR1 and CDR2 sequences are MGHRA and YSYEKL. This CDR3 is CASSRWEEQNYGYTF. The CDR3 DNA follows: TGCGCCAGCAGCCGATGGGAGGAACAGAACTATGGCTACACCTTC.

This chain uses TRBV2 with TRBJ1-4, with TRBD1 identical over 8 bases. Per germline, CDR1 SNHLY and CDR2 FYNNEI. CDR3 length: 14 residues. J lost 5 bases, V lost 7 bases, and 6 bases had no gene match. The CDR3 protein is CASTYRQGNEKLFF. The CDR3 DNA follows: TGTGCCAGCACCTACAGACAGGGGAATGAAAAACTGTTTTTT. The whole variable domain, remainder taken from reference TRBV2 and TRBJ1-4, is EPEVTQTPSHQVTQMGQEVILRCVPISNHLYFYWYRQILGQKVEFLVSFYNNEISEKSEIFDDQFSVERPDGSNFTLKIRSTKLEDSAMYFCASTYRQGNEKLFFGSGTQLSVL.

The chain carries TRBV24-1 and TRBJ2-5; TRBD1 matches 7 bases. The CDR3 has 13 amino acids. V trimming: 4 bases; J trimming: 5 bases; junction bases outside the gene matches: 3. Germline V lookup: CDR1 KGHDR, CDR2 SFDVKD. The CDR3 bases are TGTGCCACCAGTGAGACAGGGCGGGAGACCCAGTACTTC. Its translation: CATSETGRETQYF.

This chain connects TRBV29-1 to TRBJ2-1; either TRBD1 or TRBD2 may supply D (6 bases each). This CDR3 is built from 13 residues. Trimming removed 3 bases at V and 10 bases at J, with 16 bases between. Per the germline V gene, CDR1 is SQVTM and CDR2 is ANQGSEA. CDR3 nucleotide sequence: TGCAGCGTTGAGAGGGGGGCCCCCCCCGAGCAGTTCTTC. It yields the protein CSVERGAPPEQFF.

The J gene is TRBJ1-1, the V gene TRBV12-2; TRBD1 was called by the table and not checked on the DNA. TRBV12-2 is marked as a pseudogene. This CDR3 is 17 amino acids long. The CDR3 loop is CASRLAPPGGTNTEAFF. The CDR3 coding sequence is TGTGCAAGTCGCTTAGCTCCACCAGGGGGCACGAACACTGAAGCTTTCTTT.